This TCR beta chain was observed in a study of OX40 agonist ivuxolimab in advanced cancers. The study in broad terms: Ivuxolimab was a fully human IgG2 agonistic monoclonal antibody targeting the costimulatory receptor OX40 (CD134). Intravenous ivuxolimab was administered to patients every 2 weeks at six dose levels: 0.01, 0.1, 0.3, 1.5, 3 and 10 mg/kg. Of the 50 to 55 dose-escalation patients, hepatocellular carcinoma was present in 19, melanoma in some 15, renal cell carcinoma in 9 and head and neck cancer in 9. A male proportion of about 79% and a mean age of approximately 58 years, ranging from 23 to 79, were recorded for the dose-escalation cohort. Patients were allowed to have had prior anti-PD-1, anti-PD-L1 or anti-CTLA-4 therapy, and around 40% of the dose-escalation patients had previously received checkpoint inhibitors. Three dose-escalation patients achieved partial responses, one with hepatocellular carcinoma and two with cutaneous melanoma. The point of sequencing TCRbeta in the periphery was to test whether ivuxolimab changed TCR sequence diversity and drove clonal T-cell expansion. The monotherapy dose-escalation portion (N ≈ 56 patients) of the phase I ivuxolimab trial is reported in the paper.

The trial excluded patients who had a history of autoimmune disease or who were on systemic immunosuppression. Peripheral blood for TCR sequencing was drawn from every dose cohort at baseline, at cycle 4 day 1 and at cycle 7 day 1. The samples were drawn from a first-in-human, open-label, multicenter phase I dose-escalation trial of ivuxolimab. Adults with locally advanced or metastatic head and neck squamous cell, hepatocellular, melanoma or renal cell carcinoma were enrolled in the trial. Before TCR sequencing, CD4+ T cells and CD8+ T cells were sorted from peripheral blood as separate populations. CDR1 SGHNT and CDR2 YENEEA were looked up in the germline V gene. Its CDR3 holds 15 amino acids, cysteine through phenylalanine. Only the CDR3 region is kept as DNA, spanning 45 bases read in frame from base 1. For sequencing of the TCRbeta CDR3 region, genomic DNA was extracted from the sorted cells. TCRbeta CDR3 regions were sequenced using the immunoSEQ Assay. This is the immuneACCESS table as TCRdb keeps it, with only in-frame sequences that have V and J called. A part of the clones is gone; compared with another copy, unresolved V genes explain less than half, and the rest is unexplained. The sample has tens of thousands of clones on record, around four fifths of them singletons. The ten top clones hold around 2% of the sample.

Note on this clone: Its antigen has not been determined. One end of the junction does not line up with germline, which may come from a read error. The same CDR3 is also encoded by other DNA sequences in this sample.

Results the study describes overall, beyond this receptor: After ivuxolimab, expanded clones were on average more numerous among CD8+ T cells than among CD4+ T cells. The antigen specificity of the clonally expanded peripheral T cells was not determined. At doses of 0.1 to 3.0 mg/kg, clonal expansion of both CD4+ and CD8+ blood T cells was observed from baseline to week 6. Low levels of normalized T-cell clonal expansion were also seen in some nonresponding patients. In the 0.1-3.0 mg/kg groups, partial responders were among the patients with the lowest normalized peripheral clonal expansion, particularly in CD8+ T cells.

The V and J genes are TRBV11-3 and TRBJ2-1, with a weak D call of TRBD2 (5 bases match). Source: CD4+ or CD8+ T cells sorted from blood, taken in a trial of the OX40 agonist ivuxolimab. This TCR came from an adult with an advanced solid tumor such as melanoma, head and neck, liver or kidney cancer. The CDR3 protein sequence reads: CASSLTPGSYNEQFF. The DNA is as follows: TGTGCCAGCAGCTTAACACCGGGGTCCTACAATGAGCAATTCTTC.